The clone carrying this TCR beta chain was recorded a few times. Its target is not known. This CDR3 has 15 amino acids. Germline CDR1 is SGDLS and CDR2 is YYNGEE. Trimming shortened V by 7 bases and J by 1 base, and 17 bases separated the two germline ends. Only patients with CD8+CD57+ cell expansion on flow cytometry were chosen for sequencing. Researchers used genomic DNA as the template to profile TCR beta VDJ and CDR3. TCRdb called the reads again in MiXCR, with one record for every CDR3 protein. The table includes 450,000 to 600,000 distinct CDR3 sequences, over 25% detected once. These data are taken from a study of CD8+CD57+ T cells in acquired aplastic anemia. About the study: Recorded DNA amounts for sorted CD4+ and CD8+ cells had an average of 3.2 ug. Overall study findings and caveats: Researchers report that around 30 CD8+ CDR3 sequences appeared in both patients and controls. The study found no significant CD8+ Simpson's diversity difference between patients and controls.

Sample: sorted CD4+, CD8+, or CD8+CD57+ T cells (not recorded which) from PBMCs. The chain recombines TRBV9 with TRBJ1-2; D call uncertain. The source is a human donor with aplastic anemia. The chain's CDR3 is CASSPPSQINYGYTF. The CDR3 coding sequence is TGTGCCAGCTCACCACCATCACAAATTAACTATGGCTACACCTTC.